The present entry profiles one T cell receptor (beta chain) with its context. Antigen specificity is unknown. These data are taken from a study of shared clonotypes between healthy human individuals. Study results and limitations: The study generally estimated greater richness for naive than memory subsets.

V was pared by 3 bases and J by 3 bases, with 8 bases of the junction left unmatched. CDR1 is GTSNPN, CDR2 SVGIG, per germline (reference sequence). The CDR3 contains 15 residues. Sequenced by immunoSEQ multiplex PCR; TCRdb stores in-frame clones only, minus some. The table includes roughly 220,000 clones, 65% detected once. This TCR was sampled from a man aged 25 to 45 in good health. The source material was memory CD4+ T cells sorted from blood. Specified subset: CD45RA-negative fraction. The J gene is TRBJ1-3, the V gene TRBV30, with 7 bases fitting TRBD1. For the CDR3, the DNA is TGTGCCTGGAGCCGGGACAGCGGGAATGGAAACACCATATATTTT. It is translated as CAWSRDSGNGNTIYF.